These 10 T cell receptor beta chains were all obtained from the same sample, sequenced in a study of T cell responses to AZD1222 COVID-19 vaccine. Sequencing was performed with immunoSEQ multiplex PCR; in TCRdb, only in-frame clones are kept and a portion is missing. The sample lists some 99,000 clones; less than 85% were seen once. The sample consisted of peripheral blood, taken 28 days after the second AZD1222 dose. The receptors derive from an adult who received the AZD1222 COVID-19 vaccine.

The chain couples TRBV5-4 to TRBJ2-1; 9 nucleotides agree with TRBD2. The CDR3 consists of 14 residues. Germline V gene sequence: CDR1 SGHNT, CDR2 YYREEE (reference sequence). J lost 11 bases, V lost 4 bases, and 10 bases had no gene match. Here the CDR3 reads CASSDKGLAEKQFF. The DNA of the CDR3 is TGTGCCAGCAGCGACAAGGGACTAGCCGAAAAGCAGTTCTTC.

The chain uses TRBV11-2 and TRBJ2-2, with 8 bases fitting TRBD2. Trimming removed 7 bases from V and 5 bases from J; junction bases left unmatched: 6. CDR3 length equals 14 residues. Germline V gene lookup returns CDR1 SGHAT and CDR2 FQNNGV. The CDR3 is CASIPGGGTGELFF. As DNA, the CDR3 is TGTGCCAGCATCCCCGGCGGGGGGACCGGGGAGCTGTTTTTT.

The genes are TRBV7-3 and TRBJ2-2; TRBD2 is a possible D gene (6 bases). The V and J ends lost 2 bases and 7 bases respectively, with 11 bases between them. This CDR3 is 14 amino acids long. The germline V gene encodes CDR1 SGHTA and CDR2 FQGTGA. The CDR3 DNA is TGTGCCAGCAGCTTAGGGGGAGCGGGCGGGGAGCTGTTTTTT. This encodes CASSLGGAGGELFF.

This chain joins TRBV5-1 and TRBJ2-1, with TRBD2 identical over 10 bases. Losses at the gene ends were 1 base for V and 6 bases for J; bases not matched to a gene: 4. Germline V gene data show CDR1 as SGHRS and CDR2 as YFSETQ. The CDR3 extends over 15 amino acids. The CDR3 protein is CASSLFIAGGNEQFF. The CDR3 DNA sequence: TGCGCCAGCAGCTTGTTTATAGCGGGGGGCAATGAGCAGTTCTTC.

This chain links TRBV18 with TRBJ1-1; D unresolved. Germline lookup yields CDR1 KGHSH and CDR2 LQKENI. With 1 base removed from V and 7 bases from J, the gap between germline ends came to 10 bases. The CDR3 covers 13 residues. The CDR3 loop reads CASSPRESYEAFF. CDR3 nucleotide sequence: TGTGCCAGCTCACCACGGGAGAGCTATGAAGCTTTCTTT.

This clone has a single count. This sequence joins TRBV5-6 and TRBJ1-2; D is uncertain. There are 14 residues in the CDR3. The V gene lost 0 bases and the J gene lost 4 bases, with 10 bases spanning the gap. Germline CDR1 reads SGHDT; CDR2 reads YYEEEE. The CDR3 DNA reads TGTGCCAGCAGCTTGGGGTGGGTCCTCTATGGCTACACCTTC. Translated: CASSLGWVLYGYTF.

This clone came up once. V is TRBV6-5 and J is TRBJ1-5; perhaps TRBD1 as D (6 bases). Trimming took 6 bases from V and 0 from J, leaving 9 bases between them. The CDR3 spans 14 residues. Germline V gene sequence: CDR1 MNHEY, CDR2 SVGAGI. The CDR3 region has the DNA TGTGCCAGCAGACAGGGTACTAGCAATCAGCCCCAGCATTTT. Translated: CASRQGTSNQPQHF.

This clone was detected only once. J is TRBJ2-7 and V is TRBV7-9, with TRBD2 identical over 7 bases. CDR3 length: 17 residues. Losses at the gene ends were 5 bases for V and 0 bases for J; bases not matched to a gene: 13. CDR1 is SEHNR, CDR2 FQNEAQ, per germline (reference sequence). The CDR3 loop is CASSLYPASGSSYEQYF. In DNA, the CDR3 is TGTGCCAGCAGCCTTTATCCCGCTAGCGGCAGCTCCTACGAGCAGTACTTC.

This chain connects TRBV2 to TRBJ2-5, with D maybe TRBD1 (6 bases). V gave up 0 bases and J gave up 0 bases, with 14 bases separating them. CDR1 SNHLY and CDR2 FYNNEI come from the germline V gene. The CDR3 consists of 17 residues. The CDR3: CASSEAVRTDYQETQYF. CDR3 sequence (DNA): TGTGCCAGCAGTGAAGCGGTCCGGACAGACTACCAAGAGACCCAGTACTTC.

This chain links TRBV18 with TRBJ1-5; TRBD1 agrees at 7 bases. Germline V gene data show CDR1 as KGHSH and CDR2 as LQKENI. The J segment lost 7 bases and the V segment lost 6 bases, leaving 6 bases of the junction unmatched. The CDR3 length is 13 residues. The DNA of the CDR3 is TGTGCCAGCTCCCAAACAGGGGACCAGCCCCAGCATTTT. Protein: CASSQTGDQPQHF.